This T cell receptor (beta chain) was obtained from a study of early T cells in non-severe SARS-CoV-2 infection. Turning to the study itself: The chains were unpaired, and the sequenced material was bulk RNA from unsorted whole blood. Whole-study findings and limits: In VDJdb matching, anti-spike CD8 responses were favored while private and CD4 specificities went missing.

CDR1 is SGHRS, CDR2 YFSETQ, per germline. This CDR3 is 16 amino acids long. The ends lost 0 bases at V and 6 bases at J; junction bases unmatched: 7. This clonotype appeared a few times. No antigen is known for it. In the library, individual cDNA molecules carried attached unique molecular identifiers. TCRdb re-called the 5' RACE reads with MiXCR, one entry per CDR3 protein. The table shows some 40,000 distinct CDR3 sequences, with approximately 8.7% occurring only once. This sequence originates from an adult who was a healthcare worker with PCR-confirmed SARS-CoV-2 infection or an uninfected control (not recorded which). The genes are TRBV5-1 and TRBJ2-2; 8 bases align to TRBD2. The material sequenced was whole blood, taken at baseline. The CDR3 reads CASSLAGGPVPGELFF. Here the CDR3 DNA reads TGCGCCAGCAGCTTGGCGGGGGGGCCGGTCCCCGGGGAGCTGTTTTTT.